Presented here are 9 T cell receptor beta chains from one specimen sequenced in a study of sequential checkpoint blockade in melanoma (dated by TCRdb to about 2019). Library preparation used the immunoSEQ multiplex PCR assay. TCRdb stores this immuneACCESS table with in-frame sequences only. Part of the clones is absent; in the studies checked, under half of the shortfall reflects unresolved V genes, and no reason is known for the rest. The sample yields 15,000 to 20,000 clones; approximately 82% were counted once. The ten largest clones take up 35% to 40% of the sample. According to the study, the label for this sample's treatment or condition signals: randomized to nivolumab then ipilimumab (arm A) or the reverse (arm B). Sequenced here: CD8+ T cells sorted from blood (inferred from file names), sampled from a patient given nivolumab and ipilimumab in sequence. Source of these receptors: a human donor with melanoma.

The chain is built from TRBV28 and TRBJ2-1, with 8 bases identical to TRBD1. Unmatched junction bases numbered 9, after V lost 6 bases and J lost 14 bases. Germline values: CDR1 MDHEN, CDR2 SYDVKM. This CDR3 comprises 12 residues. CDR3 amino acids: CASSPPGGREFF. The CDR3 region has the DNA TGTGCCAGCAGCCCACCAGGGGGCCGGGAGTTCTTC.

The V and J genes are TRBV29-1 and TRBJ2-3; TRBD1 matches at 9 bases. CDR1 is SQVTM and CDR2 is ANQGSEA in the germline V gene. This CDR3 is 11 amino acids long. Unmatched junction bases numbered 6, after V lost 6 bases and J lost 11 bases. As DNA, the CDR3 is TGCAGCGTCCTGACAGGGGGGATGCAGTATTTT. This encodes CSVLTGGMQYF.

This rearrangement joins TRBV15 to TRBJ2-1; 7 nucleotides match TRBD1. Germline V gives CDR1 LNHNV, CDR2 YYDKDF (reference sequence). V shed 3 bases, J shed 5 bases, and the junction held 10 bases outside the gene matches. The CDR3 is 16 amino acids. CDR3 loop: CATSRRGPRANNEQFF. Here the CDR3 DNA reads TGTGCCACCAGCAGGAGGGGGCCCCGGGCGAACAATGAGCAGTTCTTC.

The chain joins TRBV9 to TRBJ2-2, with TRBD1 matching 11 bases. CDR3 length: 16 residues. Per the germline V gene, CDR1 is SGDLS and CDR2 is YYNGEE. After removal of 4 bases from V and 4 bases from J, the junction contained 6 bases not matched to a gene. CDR3 amino acids: CASSHGGTGGTGELFF. CDR3 nucleotides: TGTGCCAGCAGCCATGGGGGGACAGGGGGCACCGGGGAGCTGTTTTTT.

J is TRBJ2-1 and V is TRBV27, with D possibly TRBD2 on 5 matching bases. Trimming left V 5 bases short and J 9 bases short, with 14 bases between. Germline V gives CDR1 MNHEY, CDR2 SMNVEV (reference sequence). This CDR3 is 13 amino acids long. CDR3 region: CASSDYVGSEQFF. CDR3 coding DNA: TGTGCCAGCAGTGACTACGTTGGAAGTGAGCAGTTCTTC.

This chain links TRBV2 with TRBJ1-1; tentatively, D is TRBD1 (6 bases). The ends were cut back, 8 bases at V and 7 bases at J, with 11 bases in the middle. Germline lookup yields CDR1 SNHLY and CDR2 FYNNEI. The CDR3 contains 11 residues. The CDR3 here is CASFWTDEAFF. DNA for the CDR3: TGTGCCAGCTTCTGGACAGATGAAGCTTTCTTT.

The chain recombines TRBV6-6 with TRBJ2-3, with TRBD1 identical over 7 bases. From germline, CDR1 is MNHNY and CDR2 SVGAGI (reference sequence). V was pared by 4 bases and J by 4 bases, with 11 bases of the junction left unmatched. CDR3 size: 16 residues. The CDR3 sequence is CASSLPTGMRSDTQYF. For the CDR3, the DNA is TGTGCCAGCAGTTTACCGACAGGGATGAGGTCAGATACGCAGTATTTT.

The V and J genes are TRBV10-3 and TRBJ2-7; TRBD2 might be the D (6 bases). The germline gives CDR1 ENHRY, CDR2 SYGVKD. There are 17 residues in the CDR3. Trimming removed 0 bases from V and 4 bases from J, with 19 bases in between. The chain's CDR3 is CAISESGREPGGYEQYF. CDR3 sequence (DNA): TGTGCCATCAGTGAGTCCGGCCGTGAACCTGGGGGGTACGAGCAGTACTTC.

The CDR3, as DNA: TGCGCCAGCAGCTTACAGGGGGAAGGAAACACCATATATTTT. Encoded protein: CASSLQGEGNTIYF. The rearrangement links TRBV5-1 to TRBJ1-3; 8 bases align to TRBD1. Germline V gene data show CDR1 as SGHRS and CDR2 as YFSETQ. The CDR3 is 14 residues long. Trimming at V came to 2 bases and at J to 4 bases, leaving 2 bases not matched to a gene. Based on the CDR3 plus reference TRBV5-1 and TRBJ1-3, the full variable domain is KAGVTQTPRYLIKTRGQQVTLSCSPISGHRSVSWYQQTPGQGLQFLFEYFSETQRNKGNFPGRFSGRQFSNSRSEMNVSTLELGDSALYLCASSLQGEGNTIYFGEGSWLTVV.